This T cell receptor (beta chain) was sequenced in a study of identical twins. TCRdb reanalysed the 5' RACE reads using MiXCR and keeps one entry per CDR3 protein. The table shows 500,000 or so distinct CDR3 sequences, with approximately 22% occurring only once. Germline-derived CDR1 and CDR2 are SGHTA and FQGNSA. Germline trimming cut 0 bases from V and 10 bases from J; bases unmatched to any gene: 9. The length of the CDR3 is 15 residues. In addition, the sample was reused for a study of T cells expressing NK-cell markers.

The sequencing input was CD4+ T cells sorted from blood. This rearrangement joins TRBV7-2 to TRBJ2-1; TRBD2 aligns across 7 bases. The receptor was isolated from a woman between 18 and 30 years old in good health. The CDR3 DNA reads TGTGCCAGCAGCTTAGCGCTGGCGGGAGTTCAGGAGCAGTTCTTC. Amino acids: CASSLALAGVQEQFF.